Included here is one T cell receptor beta chain sequence, with context. The data stem from a study of blood T cell repertoires in COVID-19. Study as a whole: Whether acute or convalescent, the COVID-19 samples came from the United States, Italy and Spain. PBMCs, B-cell-depleted T cells, or T cells provided the cDNA or gDNA that made up the material.

V lost 2 bases and J 3 bases, leaving 11 bases between the germline ends. Germline CDR1 and CDR2: MNHNS and SASEGT. The CDR3 loop spans 15 amino acids. Source study methods: Reference gene primer amplification in the assay estimated nucleated cell counts. The repertoire was sequenced with immunoSEQ multiplex PCR; TCRdb's copy has only in-frame clones and lacks some. Clone size and the V and J calls come from that table; the DNA yielded D and trimming. The profile shows tens of thousands of clones, about 85% of them singletons. This chain joins TRBV6-1 and TRBJ1-5; D possibly corresponds to TRBD1 (5 bases). Sequenced input: peripheral blood. This TCR was recovered from a male donor with acute or convalescent COVID-19. The CDR3, as DNA: TGTGCCAGCAGTGAATCATGGGGGGTCAATCAGCCCCAGCATTTT. Its protein product is CASSESWGVNQPQHF.